These 30 T cell receptor beta chains were sequenced from one sample in a study of cytomegalovirus exposure and HLA in healthy donors. PCR was performed using 60 Vbeta and 13 Jbeta primers. Here immunoSEQ multiplex PCR was the method, and the copy in TCRdb shows in-frame clones only, minus some. The profile shows approximately 220,000 clones, about 80% of them singletons. Sequenced input: PBMCs. These receptors all stem from a man aged 40-49 years in good health and CMV-seropositive.

This clone has only a few counts. The rearrangement uses TRBV18 and TRBJ2-7, with D tentatively TRBD1 (6 bases). Germline V gives CDR1 KGHSH, CDR2 LQKENI. V was cut by 2 bases and J by 2 bases, with 10 bases left in between. CDR3 size: 14 residues. The chain's CDR3 is CASSPNREPYEQYV. CDR3 nucleotide sequence: TGTGCCAGCTCACCAAACAGGGAGCCCTACGAGCAGTACGTC.

The V and J genes are TRBV9 and TRBJ2-1; 8 bases align to TRBD2. Germline lookup yields CDR1 SGDLS and CDR2 YYNGEE. The V and J ends lost 5 bases and 8 bases, in that order; junction bases with no gene match: 6. The CDR3 spans 13 residues. Written as DNA, the CDR3 is TGTGCCAGCAGTTACGGGGGGGAGGATGAGCAGTTCTTC. The encoded protein is CASSYGGEDEQFF.

The chain is built from TRBV5-1 and TRBJ1-2, with D perhaps TRBD1 (5 bases). This CDR3 contains 13 residues. The V end was cut by 2 bases, the J end by 3 bases, with 8 bases between. Germline CDR1 SGHRS, CDR2 YFSETQ. As DNA, the CDR3 is TGCGCCAGCAGCTTTCAGGGTGACTATGGCTACACCTTC. This sequence encodes CASSFQGDYGYTF.

This clone has only a few counts. The chain employs TRBV10-3 and TRBJ1-3, with D possibly matching TRBD1 (5 bases). The CDR3 spans 15 residues. Germline CDR1 is ENHRY and CDR2 is SYGVKD. V lost 2 bases to trimming and J lost 0 bases, with 8 bases between them. The CDR3 sequence: CAISEGGNSGNTIYF. For the CDR3, the DNA is TGTGCCATCAGTGAGGGGGGGAACTCTGGAAACACCATATATTTT.

This chain joins TRBV9 and TRBJ2-2; TRBD1 agrees at 8 bases. V was pared by 0 bases and J by 7 bases, with 5 bases of the junction left unmatched. This CDR3 comprises 15 residues. Germline CDR1 reads SGDLS; CDR2 reads YYNGEE. CDR3 in amino acids: CASSVADRANGELFF. The DNA of the CDR3 is TGTGCCAGCAGCGTAGCGGACAGGGCAAACGGGGAGCTGTTTTTT.

This rearrangement joins TRBV9 to TRBJ2-3; D unresolved. Trimming removed 4 bases from V and 4 bases from J, with 4 bases in between. The CDR3 sequence is 11 residues long. Germline V gene sequence: CDR1 SGDLS, CDR2 YYNGEE. CDR3 loop: CASSPSDTQYF. CDR3 bases: TGTGCCAGCAGCCCTTCAGATACGCAGTATTTT.

This rearrangement joins TRBV13 to TRBJ2-6; D is undetermined. The germline CDR1 and CDR2 sequences are PRHDT and FYEKMQ (reference sequence). The V end was cut by 5 bases, the J end by 1 base, with 6 bases between. The CDR3 totals 14 residues. CDR3 sequence (DNA): TGTGCCAGCAGCCTCCGTTCTGGGGCCAACGTCCTGACTTTC. It is translated as CASSLRSGANVLTF.

This chain links TRBV6-1 with TRBJ2-2, with TRBD2 matching over 8 bases. Trimming removed 3 bases from V and 7 bases from J; junction bases left unmatched: 10. CDR1 and CDR2 from the germline V gene are MNHNS and SASEGT. The CDR3 loop spans 16 amino acids. In DNA form, the CDR3 reads TGTGCCAGCAGTGAGGAAGCGGGGGCTCGAGACGGGGAGCTGTTTTTT. The encoded protein is CASSEEAGARDGELFF.

The chain carries TRBV2 and TRBJ1-5; the match to TRBD1 covers 7 bases. The J segment lost 1 base and the V segment lost 5 bases, leaving 17 bases of the junction unmatched. Germline-derived CDR1 and CDR2 are SNHLY and FYNNEI. This CDR3 contains 19 residues. As DNA, the CDR3 is TGTGCCAGCAGTCCTCGGGTCGGCAGGGGGTTGGTAAGCAATCAGCCCCAGCATTTT. Protein sequence: CASSPRVGRGLVSNQPQHF.

The chain employs TRBV19 and TRBJ2-3; 7 bases fit TRBD2. The CDR3 is made up of 15 amino acids. With V trimmed by 4 bases and J by 2 bases, 6 bases remained unmatched. CDR1 is LNHDA, CDR2 SQIVND, per germline (reference sequence). CDR3 amino acids: CASSTSGPFTDTQYF. CDR3 sequence (DNA): TGTGCCAGTAGTACTAGCGGACCATTCACAGATACGCAGTATTTT.

In its sample, this clone was seen a few times. This rearrangement joins TRBV30 to TRBJ1-6; 7 positions match TRBD1. Germline V gene lookup returns CDR1 GTSNPN and CDR2 SVGIG (reference sequence). The J segment lost 6 bases and the V segment lost 3 bases, leaving 2 bases of the junction unmatched. The CDR3 is 13 residues long. DNA for the CDR3: TGTGCCTGGAGGGGACAGCCTAATTCACCCCTCCACTTT. Its translation is CAWRGQPNSPLHF.

With regard to this clone: This CDR3 is also generated by other DNA sequences in the sample. This sequence joins TRBV6-1 and TRBJ1-4; D call uncertain. The CDR3 covers 13 residues. Germline V gives CDR1 MNHNS, CDR2 SASEGT. Trimming removed 3 bases from V and 8 bases from J, with 10 bases in between. For the CDR3, the DNA is TGTGCCAGCAGTGATCTTGGGAGGGAAAAACTGTTTTTT. Protein: CASSDLGREKLFF.

V is TRBV7-9 and J is TRBJ1-4, with D possibly matching TRBD1 (6 bases). The CDR3 is 16 residues long. The germline gives CDR1 SEHNR, CDR2 FQNEAQ (reference sequence). Deletions cut 2 bases from V and 6 bases from J, with 16 bases between. CDR3 nucleotides: TGTGCCAGCAGCTTATCGGGCGGGGGGCTTCATGAAAAACTGTTTTTT. It is translated as CASSLSGGGLHEKLFF. The variable domain in full, with the rest retrieved from reference TRBV7-9 and TRBJ1-4, is DTGVSQNPRHKITKRGQNVTFRCDPISEHNRLYWYRQTLGQGPEFLTYFQNEAQLEKSRLLSDRFSAERPKGSFSTLEIQRTEQGDSAMYLCASSLSGGGLHEKLFFGSGTQLSVL.

V and J are TRBV7-6 and TRBJ2-7; 9 nucleotides align to TRBD1. Germline lookup yields CDR1 SGHVS and CDR2 FNYEAQ. V lost 0 bases to trimming and J lost 5 bases; unmatched junction nucleotides: 8. The length of the CDR3 is 16 residues. In nucleotides, the CDR3 is TGTGCCAGCAGCTTAGCCCCGGACAGGGGAGAAGACGAGCAGTACTTC. This encodes CASSLAPDRGEDEQYF.

This chain links TRBV5-4 with TRBJ2-1; 7 bases line up with TRBD2. Per the germline V gene, CDR1 is SGHNT and CDR2 is YYREEE (reference sequence). V lost 2 bases, J lost 7 bases, and 18 bases stayed unmatched. The CDR3 runs 18 residues. The CDR3 coding sequence is TGTGCCAGCAGCTTTCTTATGTCCCCGGCGGGAGCCCGGAATGAGCAGTTCTTC. Protein: CASSFLMSPAGARNEQFF. The entire variable domain, with the rest obtained from reference TRBV5-4 and TRBJ2-1, is as follows: ETGVTQSPTHLIKTRGQQVTLRCSSQSGHNTVSWYQQALGQGPQFIFQYYREEENGRGNFPPRFSGLQFPNYSSELNVNALELDDSALYLCASSFLMSPAGARNEQFFGPGTRLTVL.

This clone was detected once. The chain employs TRBV6-1 and TRBJ2-7; 14 bases agree with TRBD2. Germline lookup yields CDR1 MNHNS and CDR2 SASEGT. This CDR3 comprises 16 residues. With V trimmed by 1 base and J by 5 bases, 4 bases remained unmatched. CDR3 region: CASSEGLAGGPDEQYV. DNA for the CDR3: TGTGCCAGCAGTGAAGGACTAGCGGGAGGGCCGGACGAGCAGTACGTC.

The genes are TRBV7-8 and TRBJ2-3; 7 nucleotides match TRBD2. CDR3 length: 17 amino acids. J gave up 1 base and V 7 bases, and 14 bases lay outside the gene matches. Germline CDR1 SGHVS, CDR2 FQNEAQ. The CDR3 is CASTRGREGIGTDTQYF. CDR3 DNA: TGTGCCAGCACCCGGGGAAGGGAGGGTATTGGCACAGATACGCAGTATTTT.

Only one count was recorded for this clone. The chain employs TRBV11-2 and TRBJ2-2, with a possible D match to TRBD2 (6 bases). CDR1 and CDR2 from the germline V gene are SGHAT and FQNNGV. The CDR3 is 15 amino acids. V was clipped by 5 bases and J by 4 bases, with 14 bases between them. Written as DNA, the CDR3 is TGTGCCAGCAGCGAGGTCACTAGCCGCACCGGGGAGCTGTTTTTT. Protein product: CASSEVTSRTGELFF. Drawing the rest from reference TRBV11-2 and TRBJ2-2, the complete variable domain is EAGVAQSPRYKIIEKRQSVAFWCNPISGHATLYWYQQILGQGPKLLIQFQNNGVVDDSQLPKDRFSAERLKGVDSTLKIQPAKLEDSAVYLCASSEVTSRTGELFFGEGSRLTVL.

This chain connects TRBV11-2 to TRBJ1-2; D remains ambiguous. CDR3 length: 12 residues. Trimming took 3 bases from V and 2 from J, leaving 4 bases between them. In germline, CDR1 is SGHAT, CDR2 FQNNGV. CDR3 sequence reads: CASSFQNYGYTF. In DNA form, the CDR3 reads TGTGCCAGCAGCTTTCAGAACTATGGCTACACCTTC.

The chain has TRBV7-2 and TRBJ2-1; weak D call: TRBD1 (6 bases). The germline CDR1 and CDR2 sequences are SGHTA and FQGNSA. V was clipped by 1 base and J by 3 bases, with 7 bases between them. CDR3 length: 14 residues. CDR3 protein: CASSLGTDYNEQFF. The DNA for the CDR3 is TGTGCCAGCAGCTTAGGGACAGACTACAATGAGCAGTTCTTC.

This sequence joins TRBV28 and TRBJ2-1; TRBD1 agrees at 9 bases. Germline V gene lookup returns CDR1 MDHEN and CDR2 SYDVKM. This CDR3 contains 15 residues. V shed 2 bases, J shed 4 bases, and the junction held 3 bases outside the gene matches. CDR3 amino acids: CASSLGGQGYNEQFF. The CDR3 DNA follows: TGTGCCAGCAGTTTAGGGGGACAGGGATACAATGAGCAGTTCTTC.

The J gene is TRBJ2-1, the V gene TRBV29-1, with 7 bases identical to TRBD2. Germline V gene sequence: CDR1 SQVTM, CDR2 ANQGSEA. The CDR3 consists of 10 residues. V shed 8 bases and J 9 bases; nucleotides not matched to a gene: 4. Written as DNA, the CDR3 is TGCAGCACCTGGGGGGGTGAGCAGTTCTTC. It encodes CSTWGGEQFF.

The chain employs TRBV6-6 and TRBJ2-3; tentative D call: TRBD2 (6 bases). Germline values: CDR1 MNHNY, CDR2 SVGAGI (reference sequence). The ends were cut back, 11 bases at V and 6 bases at J, with 12 bases in the middle. CDR3 length equals 11 residues. In DNA, the CDR3 is TGTGCCGTAGCCGGAGGGGATACGCAGTATTTT. This codes for CAVAGGDTQYF.

This rearrangement joins TRBV18 to TRBJ1-4; 9 nucleotides match TRBD1. CDR3 length: 15 residues. The J segment lost 8 bases and the V segment lost 4 bases, leaving 8 bases of the junction unmatched. Germline CDR1 reads KGHSH; CDR2 reads LQKENI. Here the CDR3 reads CASSLNRGPEEKLFF. The CDR3 nucleotides are TGTGCCAGCTCACTAAACAGGGGGCCAGAAGAAAAACTGTTTTTT. The full variable domain, its missing parts supplied by reference TRBV18 and TRBJ1-4, is NAGVMQNPRHLVRRRGQEARLRCSPMKGHSHVYWYRQLPEEGLKFMVYLQKENIIDESGMPKERFSAEFPKEGPSILRIQQVVRGDSAAYFCASSLNRGPEEKLFFGSGTQLSVL.

CDR3 nucleotides: TGCAGCGCCCACGGAGGAGGGACTGAAGCTTTCTTT. Its protein product is CSAHGGGTEAFF. The V call is TRBV29-1, the J call TRBJ1-1; D gene uncertain. Germline V gene data show CDR1 as SQVTM and CDR2 as ANQGSEA. The CDR3 has 12 amino acids. V was cut by 7 bases and J by 5 bases, with 14 bases left in between.

The genes are TRBV18 and TRBJ2-1, with 7 positions matching TRBD1. J was trimmed by 5 bases and V by 1 base; bases with no gene match: 8. This CDR3 is built from 16 residues. In germline, CDR1 is KGHSH, CDR2 LQKENI. The CDR3: CASSPLDLTGNNEQFF. The DNA of the CDR3 is TGTGCCAGCTCACCACTCGACCTGACAGGGAACAATGAGCAGTTCTTC.

The chain combines TRBV27 with TRBJ2-5; unclear D gene. This CDR3 has 13 residues. Trimming left V 6 bases short and J 4 bases short, with 12 bases between. Germline V gives CDR1 MNHEY, CDR2 SMNVEV (reference sequence). In DNA, the CDR3 is TGTGCCAGCAGCCCCACCCGGAGAGAGACCCAGTACTTC. This sequence encodes CASSPTRRETQYF.

J is TRBJ2-2 and V is TRBV27; possibly TRBD2 for D (6 bases). The length of the CDR3 is 12 residues. The V end was cut by 8 bases, the J end by 6 bases, with 10 bases between. Germline CDR1 reads MNHEY; CDR2 reads SMNVEV (reference sequence). This CDR3 is CASYPGAGELFF. Here the CDR3 DNA reads TGTGCCAGCTATCCGGGAGCCGGGGAGCTGTTTTTT.

The chain carries TRBV25-1 and TRBJ2-7; possibly TRBD2 for D (5 bases). The CDR3 length is 14 residues. Deletions cut 3 bases from V and 1 base from J, with 10 bases between. The germline gives CDR1 MGHDK, CDR2 SYGVNS. In DNA, the CDR3 is TGTGCCAGCAGTGACGGGAAAGCTTCCTACGAGCAGTACTTC. The encoded protein is CASSDGKASYEQYF.

The CDR3 DNA reads as TGTGCCAGCAGTTATAGGGGATCAAACTATGGCTACACCTTC. Translation: CASSYRGSNYGYTF. This chain connects TRBV6-6 to TRBJ1-2; tentative D call: TRBD1 (5 bases). Trimming shortened V by 3 bases and J by 2 bases, and 10 bases separated the two germline ends. The CDR3 has 14 residues. The V gene's germline CDR1 is MNHNY and CDR2 SVGAGI (reference sequence).